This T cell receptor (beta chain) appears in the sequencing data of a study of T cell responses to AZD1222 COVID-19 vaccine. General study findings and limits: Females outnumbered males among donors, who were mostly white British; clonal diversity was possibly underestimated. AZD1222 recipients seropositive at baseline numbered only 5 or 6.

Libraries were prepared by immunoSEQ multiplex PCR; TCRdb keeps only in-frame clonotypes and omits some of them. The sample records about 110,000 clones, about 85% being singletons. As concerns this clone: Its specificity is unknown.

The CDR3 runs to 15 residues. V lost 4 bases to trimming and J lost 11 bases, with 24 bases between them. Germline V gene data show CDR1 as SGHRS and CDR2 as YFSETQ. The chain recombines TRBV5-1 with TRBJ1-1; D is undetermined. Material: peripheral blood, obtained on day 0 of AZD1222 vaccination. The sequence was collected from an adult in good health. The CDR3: CASSPGSSGSAGAFF. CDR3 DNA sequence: TGCGCCAGCAGCCCTGGGAGCTCCGGGTCGGCGGGCGCTTTCTTT.